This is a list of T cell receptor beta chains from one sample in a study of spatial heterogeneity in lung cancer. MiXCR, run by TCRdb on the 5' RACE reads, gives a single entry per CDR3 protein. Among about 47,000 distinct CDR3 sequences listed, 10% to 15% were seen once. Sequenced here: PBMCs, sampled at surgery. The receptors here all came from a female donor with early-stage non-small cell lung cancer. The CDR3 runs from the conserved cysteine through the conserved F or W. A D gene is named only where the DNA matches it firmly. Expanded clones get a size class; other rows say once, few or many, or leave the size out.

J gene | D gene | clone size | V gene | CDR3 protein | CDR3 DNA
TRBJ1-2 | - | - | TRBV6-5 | CASRGGVGGYTF | TGTGCCAGCAGAGGCGGGGTAGGGGGCTACACCTTC
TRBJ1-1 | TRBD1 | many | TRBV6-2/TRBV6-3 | CASRLGQKAFF | TGTGCCAGCAGACTGGGACAGAAAGCTTTCTTT
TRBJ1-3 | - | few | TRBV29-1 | CSVEDGAGGNTIYF | TGCAGCGTTGAAGATGGGGCAGGGGGAAACACCATATATTTT
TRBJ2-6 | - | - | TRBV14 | CASSQGYGANVLTF | TGTGCCAGCAGCCAAGGGTACGGGGCCAACGTCCTGACTTTC
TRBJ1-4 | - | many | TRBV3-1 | CASSYTSGDRKLFF | TGTGCCAGCAGCTATACCTCCGGAGATCGAAAACTGTTTTTT
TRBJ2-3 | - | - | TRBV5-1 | CASSSIFGPGVDRGTDTQYF | TGCGCCAGCAGCTCTATATTCGGCCCAGGGGTGGATAGGGGCACAGATACGCAGTATTTT
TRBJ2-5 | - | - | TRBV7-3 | CASSLSGQSRETQYF | TGTGCCAGCAGCTTAAGCGGACAGTCGAGAGAGACCCAGTACTTC
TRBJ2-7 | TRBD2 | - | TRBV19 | CASSSGTYEQYF | TGTGCCAGTAGCAGCGGGACTTACGAGCAGTACTTC
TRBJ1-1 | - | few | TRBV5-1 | CASSQGLSAGGNTEAFF | TGCGCCAGCAGCCAGGGACTTTCCGCTGGCGGGAACACTGAAGCTTTCTTT
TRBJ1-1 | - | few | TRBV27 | CASSLLGKGTEAFF | TGTGCCAGCAGTTTGTTGGGGAAGGGCACTGAAGCTTTCTTT
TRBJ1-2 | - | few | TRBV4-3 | CASSQVFRKKTYGYTF | TGCGCCAGCAGCCAAGTTTTCAGGAAGAAAACCTATGGCTACACCTTC
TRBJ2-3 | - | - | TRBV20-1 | CSARERGYTQYF | TGCAGTGCTAGAGAGCGGGGCTATACGCAGTATTTT
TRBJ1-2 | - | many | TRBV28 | CASSLAGANYGYTF | TGTGCCAGCAGTTTAGCGGGGGCAAACTATGGCTACACCTTC
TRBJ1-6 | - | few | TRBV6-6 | CASTLSGPRAPLHF | TGTGCCAGCACTCTCTCGGGGCCCAGGGCACCCCTCCACTTT
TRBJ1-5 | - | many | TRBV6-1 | CASNLPFGDSNQPQHF | TGTGCCAGCAACCTACCATTTGGGGACAGCAATCAGCCCCAGCATTTT
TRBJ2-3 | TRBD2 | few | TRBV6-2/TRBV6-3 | CATWAGGHETDTQYF | TGTGCCACCTGGGCGGGGGGTCATGAGACAGATACGCAGTATTTT
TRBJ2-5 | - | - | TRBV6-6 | CASSYSYGETQYF | TGTGCCAGCAGTTACTCGTACGGGGAGACCCAGTACTTC
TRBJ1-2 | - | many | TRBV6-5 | CASSYRLLEGYTF | TGTGCCAGCAGTTACCGACTATTAGAAGGCTACACCTTC
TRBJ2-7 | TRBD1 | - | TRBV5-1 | CASSQTGGTHEQYF | TGCGCCAGCAGCCAGACAGGGGGGACCCACGAGCAGTACTTC
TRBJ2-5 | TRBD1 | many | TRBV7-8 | CASSLATGTGQETQYF | TGTGCCAGCAGCTTAGCTACCGGGACAGGCCAAGAGACCCAGTACTTC
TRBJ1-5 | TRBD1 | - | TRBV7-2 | CASSLAGTGGSQPQHF | TGTGCCAGCAGCTTAGCCGGGACAGGGGGCAGTCAGCCCCAGCATTTT
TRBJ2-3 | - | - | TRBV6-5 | CARSYGTSRTDTQYF | TGTGCCAGGAGTTACGGGACATCACGCACAGATACGCAGTATTTT
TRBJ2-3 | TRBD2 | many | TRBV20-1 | CSAAGLANTDTQYF | TGCAGTGCGGCTGGACTAGCAAACACAGATACGCAGTATTTT
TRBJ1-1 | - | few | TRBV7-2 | CASSFEGHGNTEAFF | TGTGCCAGCAGCTTTGAGGGACACGGGAACACTGAAGCTTTCTTT
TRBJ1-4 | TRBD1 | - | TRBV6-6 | CASIRDRAEKLFF | TGTGCCAGCATTAGGGACAGGGCTGAAAAACTGTTTTTT
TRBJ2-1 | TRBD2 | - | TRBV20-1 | CSARSRLAGSGQLF | TGCAGTGCTAGAAGCAGACTAGCGGGGTCAGGGCAGCTCTTC
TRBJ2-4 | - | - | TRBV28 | CASSFQAGGNIQYF | TGTGCCAGCAGTTTCCAGGCGGGCGGAAACATTCAGTACTTC
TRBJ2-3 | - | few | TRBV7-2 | CASSYIASSTDTQYF | TGTGCCAGCAGTTATATAGCATCCAGCACAGATACGCAGTATTTT
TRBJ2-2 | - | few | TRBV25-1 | CASSEYRDTGELFF | TGTGCCAGCAGTGAATATAGGGACACCGGGGAGCTGTTTTTT
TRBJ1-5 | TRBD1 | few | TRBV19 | CASSREGTGRNQPQHF | TGTGCCAGTAGTAGGGAGGGGACAGGACGGAATCAGCCCCAGCATTTT
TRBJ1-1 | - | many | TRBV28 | CATQNGGVSTEAFF | TGTGCCACCCAAAATGGGGGGGTGAGTACTGAAGCTTTCTTT
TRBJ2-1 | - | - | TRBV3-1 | CASSQGGLASVF | TGTGCCAGCAGCCAAGGGGGCCTAGCGTCGGTCTTC
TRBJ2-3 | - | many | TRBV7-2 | CASSRPGASLRGTDTQYF | TGTGCCAGCAGCCGCCCCGGGGCTAGCCTTAGGGGCACAGATACGCAGTATTTT
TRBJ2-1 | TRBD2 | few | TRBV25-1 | CASSRISGGASNEQFF | TGTGCCAGCAGTAGGATTAGCGGGGGGGCATCCAATGAGCAGTTCTTC
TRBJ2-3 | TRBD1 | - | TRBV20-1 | CSARPSDRGRIDTQYF | TGCAGTGCTAGACCCTCGGACAGGGGGCGCATAGATACGCAGTATTTT
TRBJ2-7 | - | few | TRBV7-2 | CASSLPFYEQYF | TGTGCCAGCAGCTTACCTTTTTACGAGCAGTACTTC
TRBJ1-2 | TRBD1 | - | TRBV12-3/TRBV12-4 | CASSPTGSTGYTF | TGTGCCAGCAGCCCGACAGGGTCCACTGGCTACACCTTC
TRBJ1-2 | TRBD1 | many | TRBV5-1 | CASSERQGFTF | TGCGCCAGCAGCGAGAGACAGGGGTTCACCTTC
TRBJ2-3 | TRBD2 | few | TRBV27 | CASSLSLAGVADTQYF | TGTGCCAGCAGTTTATCGCTAGCGGGGGTGGCAGATACGCAGTATTTT
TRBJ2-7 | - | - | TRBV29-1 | CSVRTNREQYF | TGCAGCGTCAGGACAAATAGGGAGCAGTACTTC
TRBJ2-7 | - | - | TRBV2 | CASTDTSSYEQYF | TGTGCCAGCACTGACACCTCCTCCTACGAGCAGTACTTC
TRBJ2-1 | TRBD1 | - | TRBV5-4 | CASTSADRGSGEQFF | TGTGCCAGCACTTCTGCGGACAGGGGGTCTGGTGAGCAGTTCTTC
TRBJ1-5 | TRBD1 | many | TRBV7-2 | CASSPQTGGRQPQHF | TGTGCCAGCAGCCCCCAAACAGGGGGAAGACAGCCCCAGCATTTT
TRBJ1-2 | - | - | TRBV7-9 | CASSSEGGSFYGYTF | TGTGCCAGCAGCTCTGAGGGGGGCAGCTTCTATGGCTACACCTTC
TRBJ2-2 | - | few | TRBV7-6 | CASRDTQNTGELFF | TGTGCCAGCCGGGACACACAGAACACCGGGGAGCTGTTTTTT
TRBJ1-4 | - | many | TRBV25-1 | CASSEVSGDKNEKLFF | TGTGCCAGCAGTGAGGTTTCCGGGGACAAGAATGAAAAACTGTTTTTT
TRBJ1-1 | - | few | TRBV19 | CANKAGTNMNTEAFF | TGTGCCAACAAAGCCGGGACAAACATGAACACTGAAGCTTTCTTT
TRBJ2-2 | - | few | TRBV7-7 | CASSLFVQGWNTGELFF | TGTGCTAGCAGCTTATTTGTTCAGGGCTGGAACACCGGGGAGCTGTTTTTT
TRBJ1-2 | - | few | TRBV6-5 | CASSQTENYGYTF | TGTGCCAGCAGCCAGACGGAAAACTATGGCTACACCTTC
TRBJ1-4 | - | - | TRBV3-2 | CASYQPPATNEKLFF | TGTGCCAGCTACCAGCCACCTGCAACTAATGAAAAACTGTTTTTT
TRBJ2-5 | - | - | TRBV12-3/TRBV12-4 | CASRTGLQETQYF | TGTGCCAGCAGAACGGGACTCCAAGAGACCCAGTACTTC
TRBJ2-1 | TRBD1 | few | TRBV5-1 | CASSPGTGRTVYNEQFF | TGCGCCAGCAGCCCCGGGACAGGGAGGACAGTGTACAATGAGCAGTTCTTC
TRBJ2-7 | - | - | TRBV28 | CASSRGPSPYEQYF | TGTGCCAGCAGCCGGGGACCGAGTCCCTACGAGCAGTACTTC
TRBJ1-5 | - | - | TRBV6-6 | CASSYSSYQPQNF | TGTGCCAGCAGTTACTCTAGCTATCAGCCCCAGAATTTT
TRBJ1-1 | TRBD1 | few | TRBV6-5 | CAVRQGAGTEAFF | TGTGCCGTAAGACAGGGGGCAGGCACTGAAGCTTTCTTT